Presented here are 9 T cell receptor beta chains from one specimen sequenced in a study of CD8 T cells in Susac syndrome. Reverse transcription of 0.5 to 1 ug RNA was carried out with random hexamers. TCRdb passed the immunoSEQ multiplex PCR reads through MiXCR, listing each CDR3 protein once. This table has about 150,000 distinct CDR3 sequences, around 95% appearing once. Sequenced: CD4+ T cells from PBMCs. These receptors all come from a human donor with multiple sclerosis.

The chain is built from TRBV30 and TRBJ1-3, with D possibly matching TRBD1 (6 bases). The CDR3 is 15 amino acids. CDR1 GTSNPN and CDR2 SVGIG come from the germline V gene (reference sequence). Between the trimmed V and J ends, which lost 0 bases and 4 bases, there was a span of 13 bases. The CDR3 DNA reads TGTGCCTGGAGTGTACCGGGGGGCCCCGGAAACACCATATATTTT. As protein: CAWSVPGGPGNTIYF.

The chain joins TRBV9 to TRBJ2-1; 7 bases are shared with TRBD1. In germline, CDR1 is SGDLS, CDR2 YYNGEE. There are 17 residues in the CDR3. Unmatched junction bases numbered 6, after V lost 0 bases and J lost 0 bases. CDR3 residues: CASSVVGQVTSYNEQFF. DNA for the CDR3: TGTGCCAGCAGCGTAGTAGGACAGGTAACCTCCTACAATGAGCAGTTCTTC.

This chain uses TRBV9 with TRBJ2-1; D may be TRBD2 (7 bases). The CDR3 has 16 residues. Trimming removed 0 bases from V and 9 bases from J, with 19 bases in between. Germline CDR1 is SGDLS and CDR2 is YYNGEE. The chain's CDR3 is CASSVDGRGGRGEQFF. CDR3 in DNA: TGTGCCAGCAGCGTAGATGGCAGGGGAGGGAGAGGTGAGCAGTTCTTC.

This clonotype occurred once. The rearrangement joins TRBV7-8 to TRBJ1-5; 8 bases map to TRBD1. V lost 5 bases to trimming and J lost 7 bases; unmatched junction nucleotides: 10. Germline-derived CDR1 and CDR2 are SGHVS and FQNEAQ. This CDR3 region has 15 residues. CDR3 residues: CASSVGQGVRQPQHF. In nucleotides, the CDR3 is TGTGCCAGCAGCGTAGGACAGGGTGTAAGGCAGCCCCAGCATTTT.

The chain employs TRBV10-3 and TRBJ2-5; D gene ambiguous. Germline lookup yields CDR1 ENHRY and CDR2 SYGVKD. The CDR3 runs 14 residues. V was trimmed by 8 bases and J by 2 bases, leaving 15 bases between them. Here the CDR3 DNA reads TGTGCCATCGGGAAGGCAGACATACAAGAGACCCAGTACTTC. Amino acid sequence: CAIGKADIQETQYF.

The chain uses TRBV20-1 and TRBJ2-3, with 7 nucleotides matching TRBD2. CDR3 length equals 11 residues. Germline V CDR1 and CDR2: DFQATT, SNEGSKA (reference sequence). The V and J ends lost 5 bases and 5 bases, in that order; junction bases with no gene match: 1. CDR3 in amino acids: CSAGGGDTQYF. CDR3 DNA: TGCAGTGCTGGGGGGGGAGATACGCAGTATTTT.

The V call is TRBV20-1, the J call TRBJ2-3; D may be TRBD2 (7 bases). The germline V gene encodes CDR1 DFQATT and CDR2 SNEGSKA (reference sequence). CDR3 length equals 14 residues. The V gene lost 8 bases and the J gene lost 0 bases, with 15 bases spanning the gap. The CDR3 bases are TGCAGTCCTCGGGGGGCATCGAGCACAGATACGCAGTATTTT. This translates into CSPRGASSTDTQYF.

Remarks on this clonotype: Mismatch with germline at one junction end may stem from a read error. The chain recombines TRBV11-3 with TRBJ2-5, with D maybe TRBD1 (5 bases). CDR3 length: 13 residues. Germline V gives CDR1 SGHNT, CDR2 YENEEA. The CDR3 sequence is CASSLGTTEIQYF. The CDR3 region has the DNA TGTGCCAGCAGCTTAGGGACAACGGAGATCCAGTACTTC. Based on the CDR3 plus reference TRBV11-3 and TRBJ2-5, the full variable domain is EAGVVQSPRYKIIEKKQPVAFWCNPISGHNTLYWYLQNLGQGPELLIRYENEEAVDDSQLPKDRFSAERLKGVDSTLKIQPAELGDSAVYLCASSLGTTEIQYFGPGTRLLVL.

The chain recombines TRBV10-3 with TRBJ1-6; D gene unclear. The CDR3 has 13 amino acids. Germline CDR1 and CDR2: ENHRY and SYGVKD. The V and J ends lost 8 bases and 12 bases respectively, with 17 bases between them. The CDR3 protein is CAIGPDSKGPLHF. DNA of the CDR3: TGTGCCATCGGACCGGACTCAAAGGGACCCCTCCACTTT.